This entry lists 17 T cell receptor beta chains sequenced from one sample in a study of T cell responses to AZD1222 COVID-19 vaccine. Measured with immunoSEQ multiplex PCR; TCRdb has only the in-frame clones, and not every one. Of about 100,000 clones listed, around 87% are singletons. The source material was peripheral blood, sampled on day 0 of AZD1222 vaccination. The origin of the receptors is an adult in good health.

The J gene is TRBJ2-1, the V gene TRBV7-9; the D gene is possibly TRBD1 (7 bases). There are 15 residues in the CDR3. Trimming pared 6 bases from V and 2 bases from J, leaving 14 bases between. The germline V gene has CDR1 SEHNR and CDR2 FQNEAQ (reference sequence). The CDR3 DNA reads TGTGCCAGCAGTAACCAGGGGGGAACCTACAATGAGCAGTTCTTC. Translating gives CASSNQGGTYNEQFF.

The CDR3 DNA is TGTGCCAGCAGCCAAGATCAGGGGCTTATCTACGAGCAGTACTTC. Translated, it gives CASSQDQGLIYEQYF. J is TRBJ2-7 and V is TRBV4-2; D is perhaps TRBD1 (6 bases). The germline V gene has CDR1 LGHNA and CDR2 YNFKEQ. The V end was cut by 0 bases, the J end by 3 bases, with 12 bases between. The CDR3 has 15 amino acids.

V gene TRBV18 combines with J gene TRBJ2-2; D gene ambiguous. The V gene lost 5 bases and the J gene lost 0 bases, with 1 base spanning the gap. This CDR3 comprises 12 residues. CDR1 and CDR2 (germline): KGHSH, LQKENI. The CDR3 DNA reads TGTGCCAGCTCATCGAACACCGGGGAGCTGTTTTTT. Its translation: CASSSNTGELFF.

CDR3 sequence reads: CASSGYGTANEKLFF. CDR3 nucleotide sequence: TGTGCCAGCAGTGGTTACGGGACGGCTAATGAAAAACTGTTTTTT. The chain employs TRBV2 and TRBJ1-4, with D possibly being TRBD1 (5 bases). This CDR3 spans 15 amino acids. Between the trimmed V and J ends, which lost 4 bases and 3 bases, there was a span of 12 bases. Per the germline V gene, CDR1 is SNHLY and CDR2 is FYNNEI.

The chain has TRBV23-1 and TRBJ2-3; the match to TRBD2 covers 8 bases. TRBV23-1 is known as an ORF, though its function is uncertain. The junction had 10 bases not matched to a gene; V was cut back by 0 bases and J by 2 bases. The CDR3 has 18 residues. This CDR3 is CASSQSHRTSGDTDTQYF. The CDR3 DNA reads TGCGCCAGCAGTCAATCCCATCGAACTAGCGGAGACACAGATACGCAGTATTTT.

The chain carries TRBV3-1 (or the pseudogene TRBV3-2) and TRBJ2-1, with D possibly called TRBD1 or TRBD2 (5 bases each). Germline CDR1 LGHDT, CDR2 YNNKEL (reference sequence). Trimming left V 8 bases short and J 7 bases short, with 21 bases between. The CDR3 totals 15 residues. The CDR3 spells CASQRSGTLENEQFF. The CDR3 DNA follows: TGTGCCAGCCAACGGTCCGGGACCTTAGAGAATGAGCAGTTCTTC.

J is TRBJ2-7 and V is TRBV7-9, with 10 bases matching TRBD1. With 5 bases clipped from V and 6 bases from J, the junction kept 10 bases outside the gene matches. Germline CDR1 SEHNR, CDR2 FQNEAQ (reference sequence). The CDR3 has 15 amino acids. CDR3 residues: CASSIGSGTGVEQYF. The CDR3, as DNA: TGTGCCAGCAGCATAGGATCAGGGACAGGGGTCGAGCAGTACTTC.

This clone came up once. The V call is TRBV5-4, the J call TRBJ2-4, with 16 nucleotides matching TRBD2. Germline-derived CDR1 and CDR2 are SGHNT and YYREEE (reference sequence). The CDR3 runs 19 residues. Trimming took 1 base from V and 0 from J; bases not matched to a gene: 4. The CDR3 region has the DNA TGTGCCAGCAGCTTGTTTGGGACTAGCGGGGGGGTAGCCAAAAACATTCAGTACTTC. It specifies CASSLFGTSGGVAKNIQYF. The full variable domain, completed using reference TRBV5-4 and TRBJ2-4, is ETGVTQSPTHLIKTRGQQVTLRCSSQSGHNTVSWYQQALGQGPQFIFQYYREEENGRGNFPPRFSGLQFPNYSSELNVNALELDDSALYLCASSLFGTSGGVAKNIQYFGAGTRLSVL.

The CDR3 here is CASSPRKGTQYF. DNA for the CDR3: TGTGCCAGCTCACCTAGGAAGGGGACCCAGTACTTC. This sequence joins TRBV18 and TRBJ2-5; D gene unclear. Germline V gene sequence: CDR1 KGHSH, CDR2 LQKENI. This CDR3 contains 12 residues. V lost 3 bases and J lost 7, with 9 bases in between.

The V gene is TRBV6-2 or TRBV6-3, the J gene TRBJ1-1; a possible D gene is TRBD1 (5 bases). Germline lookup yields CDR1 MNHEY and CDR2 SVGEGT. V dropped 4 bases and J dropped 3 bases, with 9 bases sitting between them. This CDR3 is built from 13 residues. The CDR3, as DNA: TGTGCCAGCAGTTCAGGGATGCACACTGAAGCTTTCTTT. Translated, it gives CASSSGMHTEAFF.

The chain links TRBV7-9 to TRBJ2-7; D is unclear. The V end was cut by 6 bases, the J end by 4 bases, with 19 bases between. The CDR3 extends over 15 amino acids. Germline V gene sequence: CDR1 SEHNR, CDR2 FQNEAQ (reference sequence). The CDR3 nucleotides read TGTGCCAGCAGTGCTCGTCTGGACGGACGATACGAGCAGTACTTC. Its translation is CASSARLDGRYEQYF. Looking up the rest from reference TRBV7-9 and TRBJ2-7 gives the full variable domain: DTGVSQNPRHKITKRGQNVTFRCDPISEHNRLYWYRQTLGQGPEFLTYFQNEAQLEKSRLLSDRFSAERPKGSFSTLEIQRTEQGDSAMYLCASSARLDGRYEQYFGPGTRLTVT.

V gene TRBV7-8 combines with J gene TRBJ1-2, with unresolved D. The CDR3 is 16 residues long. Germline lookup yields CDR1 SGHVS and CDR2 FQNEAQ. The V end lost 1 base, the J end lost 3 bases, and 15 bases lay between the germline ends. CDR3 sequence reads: CASSLGVAGSDYGYTF. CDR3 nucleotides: TGTGCCAGCAGCTTAGGGGTGGCGGGGAGCGACTATGGCTACACCTTC.

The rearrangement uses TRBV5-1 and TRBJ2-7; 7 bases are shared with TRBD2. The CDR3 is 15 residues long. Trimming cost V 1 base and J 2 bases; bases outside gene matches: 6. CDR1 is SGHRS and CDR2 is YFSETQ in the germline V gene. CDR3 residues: CASSLSGRATYEQYF. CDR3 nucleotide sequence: TGCGCCAGCAGCTTGAGTGGGAGGGCCACCTACGAGCAGTACTTC. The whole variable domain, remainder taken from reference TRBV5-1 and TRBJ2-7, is KAGVTQTPRYLIKTRGQQVTLSCSPISGHRSVSWYQQTPGQGLQFLFEYFSETQRNKGNFPGRFSGRQFSNSRSEMNVSTLELGDSALYLCASSLSGRATYEQYFGPGTRLTVT.

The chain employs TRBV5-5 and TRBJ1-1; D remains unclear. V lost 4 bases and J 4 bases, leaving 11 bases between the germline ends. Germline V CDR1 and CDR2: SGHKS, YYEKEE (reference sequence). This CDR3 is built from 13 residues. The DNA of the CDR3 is TGTGCCAGCAGCCAATCGCTGATCACTGAAGCTTTCTTT. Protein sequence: CASSQSLITEAFF.

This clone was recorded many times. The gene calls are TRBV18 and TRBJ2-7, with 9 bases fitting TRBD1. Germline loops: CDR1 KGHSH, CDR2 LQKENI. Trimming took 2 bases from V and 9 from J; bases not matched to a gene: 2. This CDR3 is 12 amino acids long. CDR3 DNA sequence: TGTGCCAGCTCACCAGAGGGACAGGGGCAGTACTTC. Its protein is CASSPEGQGQYF.

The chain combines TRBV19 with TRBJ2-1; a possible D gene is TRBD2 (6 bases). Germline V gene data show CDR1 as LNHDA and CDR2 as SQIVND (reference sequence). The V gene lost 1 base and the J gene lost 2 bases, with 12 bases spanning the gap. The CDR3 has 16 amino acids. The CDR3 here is CASSIAASAAYNEQFF. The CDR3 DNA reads TGTGCCAGTAGTATAGCGGCTAGCGCAGCCTACAATGAGCAGTTCTTC.

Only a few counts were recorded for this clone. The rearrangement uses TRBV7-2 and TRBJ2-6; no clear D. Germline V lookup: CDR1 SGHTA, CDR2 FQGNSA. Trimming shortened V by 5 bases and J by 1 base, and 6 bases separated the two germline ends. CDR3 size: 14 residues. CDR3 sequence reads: CASSKGSGANVLTF. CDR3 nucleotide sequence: TGTGCCAGCAGCAAGGGATCTGGGGCCAACGTCCTGACTTTC.